Here is one TCR beta chain with its context. The antigen remains undetermined. The data are from a study of T cell responses to AZD1222 COVID-19 vaccine. Study-wide results and limits: Once two AZD1222 doses were given, Spike-specific TCR breadth and depth went up. Nearly half of spike-specific TCRs reportedly target unmutated variant regions. Across the whole spike, CD4 TCRs peaked at regions 160-218 and 743-854.

The germline CDR1 and CDR2 sequences are SQVTM and ANQGSEA. This CDR3 is 14 amino acids long. V lost 2 bases and J lost 4, with 14 bases in between. Sequenced by immunoSEQ multiplex PCR; TCRdb stores in-frame clones only, minus some. The data hold roughly 100,000 clones, with around nine tenths observed a single time. The sequencing used peripheral blood, collected on day 0 of AZD1222 vaccination. This receptor was taken from an adult in good health. V usage is TRBV29-1 and J usage is TRBJ1-2; D remains unclear. The CDR3 bases are TGCAGCGTTGAACTATTCCCGGGCGGCTATGGCTACACCTTC. Its translation is CSVELFPGGYGYTF.